The source of this T cell receptor (beta chain) is a study of blood T cell repertoires in COVID-19. Study summary: Acute and convalescent COVID-19 specimens originated in the United States, Italy and Spain.

The V segment lost 3 bases and the J segment 4 bases; nucleotides outside the gene matches: 14. From germline, CDR1 is SGHRS and CDR2 YFSETQ. This CDR3 contains 17 residues. Only in-frame clones appear in the TCRdb table, and some are missing; sequencing was by immunoSEQ multiplex PCR. The sample includes 100,000 to 120,000 clones, about 70% of them seen just once. This sequence joins TRBV5-1 and TRBJ1-2, with TRBD1 identical over 8 bases. Specimen: peripheral blood. This receptor was identified in a woman in her sixties or seventies with acute or convalescent COVID-19. CDR3 residues: CASSSVAPQGAFYGYTF. The CDR3 DNA reads as TGCGCCAGCAGCTCAGTGGCCCCGCAGGGGGCCTTCTATGGCTACACCTTC.